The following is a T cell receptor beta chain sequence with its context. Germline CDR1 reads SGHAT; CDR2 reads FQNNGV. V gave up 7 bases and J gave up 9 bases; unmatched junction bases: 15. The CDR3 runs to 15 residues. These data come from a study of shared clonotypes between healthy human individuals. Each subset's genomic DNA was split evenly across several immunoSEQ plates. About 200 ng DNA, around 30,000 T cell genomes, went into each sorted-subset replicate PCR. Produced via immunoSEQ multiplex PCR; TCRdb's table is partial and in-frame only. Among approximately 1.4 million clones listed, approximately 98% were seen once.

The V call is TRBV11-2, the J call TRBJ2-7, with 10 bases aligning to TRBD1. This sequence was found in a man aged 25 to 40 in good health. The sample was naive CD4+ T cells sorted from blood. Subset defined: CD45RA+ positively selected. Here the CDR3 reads CASTRRDRGPWGQYF. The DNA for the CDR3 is TGTGCCAGCACCCGCCGGGACAGGGGTCCGTGGGGGCAGTACTTC.